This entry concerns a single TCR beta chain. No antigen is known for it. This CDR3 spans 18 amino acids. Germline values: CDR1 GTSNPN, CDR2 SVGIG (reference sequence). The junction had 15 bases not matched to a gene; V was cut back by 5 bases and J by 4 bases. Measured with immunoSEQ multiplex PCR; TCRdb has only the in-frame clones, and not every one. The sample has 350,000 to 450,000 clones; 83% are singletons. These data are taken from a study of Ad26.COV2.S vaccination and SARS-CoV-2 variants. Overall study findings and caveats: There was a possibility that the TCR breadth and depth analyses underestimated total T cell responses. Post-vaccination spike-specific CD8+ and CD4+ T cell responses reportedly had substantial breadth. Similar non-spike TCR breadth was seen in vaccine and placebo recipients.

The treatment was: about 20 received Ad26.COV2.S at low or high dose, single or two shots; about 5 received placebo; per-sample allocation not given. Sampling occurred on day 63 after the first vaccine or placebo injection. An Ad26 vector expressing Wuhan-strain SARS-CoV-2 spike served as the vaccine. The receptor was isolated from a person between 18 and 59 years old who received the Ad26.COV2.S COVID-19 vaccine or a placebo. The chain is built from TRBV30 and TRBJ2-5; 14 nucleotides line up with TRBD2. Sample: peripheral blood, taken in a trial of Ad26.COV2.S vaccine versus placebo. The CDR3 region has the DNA TGTGCCTGGTGTTGTTCCGGGACTAGCGGGAGTGCCGGAGAGACCCAGTACTTC. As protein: CAWCCSGTSGSAGETQYF.